The text below deals with one T cell receptor beta chain. The data derive from a study of beta chain features in type 1 diabetes. Of the isolated RNA, all was reverse transcribed, and so the sequenced material was expressed TCRB transcripts. The method was immunoSEQ multiplex PCR; TCRdb's version includes in-frame clones alone and lacks a portion of them. Of about 320,000 clones in the sample, 12% to 15% were seen once. V shed 3 bases and J shed 5 bases, with 17 bases lying between them. This CDR3 contains 15 residues. From germline, CDR1 is SGHRS and CDR2 YFSETQ. This chain joins TRBV5-1 and TRBJ1-2; D gene ambiguous. The TCR was taken from a man aged 25-40 years in good health. Material for sequencing was central memory CD4+ T cells from blood. This CDR3 is CASSSGVSDGYGYTF. DNA of the CDR3: TGCGCCAGCAGCTCTGGGGTCTCAGACGGATATGGCTACACCTTC.